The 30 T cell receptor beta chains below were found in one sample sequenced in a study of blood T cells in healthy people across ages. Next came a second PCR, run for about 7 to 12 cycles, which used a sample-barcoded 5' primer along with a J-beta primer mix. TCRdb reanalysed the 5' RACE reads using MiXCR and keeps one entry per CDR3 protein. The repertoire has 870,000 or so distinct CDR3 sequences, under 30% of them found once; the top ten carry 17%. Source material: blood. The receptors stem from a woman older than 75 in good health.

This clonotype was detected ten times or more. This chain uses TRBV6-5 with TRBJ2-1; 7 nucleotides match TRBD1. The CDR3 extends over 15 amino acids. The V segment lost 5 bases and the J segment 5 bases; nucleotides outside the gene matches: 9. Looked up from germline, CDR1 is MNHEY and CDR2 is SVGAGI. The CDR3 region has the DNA TGTGCCAGCAGTCACAGGGGATATTCGGACAATGAGCAGTTCTTC. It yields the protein CASSHRGYSDNEQFF.

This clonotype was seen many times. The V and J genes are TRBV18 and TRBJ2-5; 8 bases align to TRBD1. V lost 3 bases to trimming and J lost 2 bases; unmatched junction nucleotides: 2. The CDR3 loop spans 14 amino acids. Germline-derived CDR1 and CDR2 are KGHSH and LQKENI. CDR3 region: CASSPDRDQETQYF. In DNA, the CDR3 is TGTGCCAGCTCACCGGACAGGGATCAAGAGACCCAGTACTTC.

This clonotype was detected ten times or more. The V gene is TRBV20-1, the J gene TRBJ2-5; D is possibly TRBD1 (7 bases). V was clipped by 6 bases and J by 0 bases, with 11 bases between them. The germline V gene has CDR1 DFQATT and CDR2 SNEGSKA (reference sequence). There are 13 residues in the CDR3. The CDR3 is CSARDSYQETQYF. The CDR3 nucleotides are TGCAGTGCGCGGGACAGCTACCAAGAGACCCAGTACTTC.

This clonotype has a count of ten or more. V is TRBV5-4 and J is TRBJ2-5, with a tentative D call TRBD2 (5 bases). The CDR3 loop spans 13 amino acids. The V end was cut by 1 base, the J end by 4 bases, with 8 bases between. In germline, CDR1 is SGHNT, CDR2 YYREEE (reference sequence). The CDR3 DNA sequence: TGTGCCAGCAGCTTGCCTAGCACAGAGACCCAGTACTTC. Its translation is CASSLPSTETQYF.

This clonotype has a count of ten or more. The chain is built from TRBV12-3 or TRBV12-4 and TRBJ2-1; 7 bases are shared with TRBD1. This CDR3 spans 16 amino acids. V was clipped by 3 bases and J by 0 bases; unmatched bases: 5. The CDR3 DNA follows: TGTGCCAGCAGTTTTCAAGGGGGCGGCTCCTACAATGAGCAGTTCTTC. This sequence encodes CASSFQGGGSYNEQFF.

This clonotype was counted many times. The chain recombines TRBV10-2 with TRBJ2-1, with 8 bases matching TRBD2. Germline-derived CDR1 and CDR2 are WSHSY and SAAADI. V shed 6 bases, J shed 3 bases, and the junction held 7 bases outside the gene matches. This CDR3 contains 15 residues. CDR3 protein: CASRNSGGHYNEQFF. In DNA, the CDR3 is TGCGCCAGCAGGAACAGCGGGGGCCACTACAATGAGCAGTTCTTC.

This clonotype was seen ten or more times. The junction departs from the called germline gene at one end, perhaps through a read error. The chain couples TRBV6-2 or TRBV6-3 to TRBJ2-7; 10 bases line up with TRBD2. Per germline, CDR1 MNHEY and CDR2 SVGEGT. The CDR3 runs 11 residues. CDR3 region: CASGGSYEQYF. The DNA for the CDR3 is TGCGCTAGCGGGGGTTCCTACGAGCAGTACTTC.

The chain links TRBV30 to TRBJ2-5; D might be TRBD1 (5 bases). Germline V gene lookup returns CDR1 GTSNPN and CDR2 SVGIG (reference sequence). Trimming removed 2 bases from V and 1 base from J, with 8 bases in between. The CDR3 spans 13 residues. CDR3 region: CAWSSQGQETQYF. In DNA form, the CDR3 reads TGTGCCTGGAGTAGTCAGGGCCAAGAGACCCAGTACTTC.

The CDR3 nucleotides read TGCGCCAGCAGAATCGGACTAGCGGGGCCCTACGAGCAGTACTTC. Encoded protein: CASRIGLAGPYEQYF. V gene TRBV10-2 combines with J gene TRBJ2-7, with TRBD2 identical over 12 bases. The germline gives CDR1 WSHSY, CDR2 SAAADI. This CDR3 region has 15 residues. J was trimmed by 2 bases and V by 6 bases; bases with no gene match: 5.

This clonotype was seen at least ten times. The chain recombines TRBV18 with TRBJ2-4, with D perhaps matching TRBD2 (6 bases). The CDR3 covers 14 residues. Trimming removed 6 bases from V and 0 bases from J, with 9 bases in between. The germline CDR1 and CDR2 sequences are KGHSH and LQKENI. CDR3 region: CASSAGRAKNIQYF. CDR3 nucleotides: TGTGCCAGCTCGGCGGGGAGAGCCAAAAACATTCAGTACTTC.

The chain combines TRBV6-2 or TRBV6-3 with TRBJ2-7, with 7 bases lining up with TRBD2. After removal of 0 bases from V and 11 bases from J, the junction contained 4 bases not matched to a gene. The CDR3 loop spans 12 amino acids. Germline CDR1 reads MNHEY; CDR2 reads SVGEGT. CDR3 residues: CASSYSSGPKYF. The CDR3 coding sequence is TGTGCCAGCAGTTACTCTAGCGGGCCCAAGTACTTC.

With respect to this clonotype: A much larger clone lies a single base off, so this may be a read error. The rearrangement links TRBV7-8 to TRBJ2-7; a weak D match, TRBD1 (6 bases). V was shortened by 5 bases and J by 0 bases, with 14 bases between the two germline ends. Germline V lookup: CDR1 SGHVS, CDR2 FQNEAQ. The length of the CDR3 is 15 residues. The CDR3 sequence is CASSLLDSSSYEQYF. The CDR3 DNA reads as TGTGCCAGCAGCCTCCTGGACAGTAGCTCCTACGAGCAGTACTTC.

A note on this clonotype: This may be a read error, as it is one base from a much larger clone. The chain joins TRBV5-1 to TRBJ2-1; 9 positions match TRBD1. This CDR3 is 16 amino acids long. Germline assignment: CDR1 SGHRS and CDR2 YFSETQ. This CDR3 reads CTSSLAVWTGENEQFF. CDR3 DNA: TGCACCAGCAGCTTGGCCGTTTGGACAGGGGAAAATGAGCAGTTCTTC.

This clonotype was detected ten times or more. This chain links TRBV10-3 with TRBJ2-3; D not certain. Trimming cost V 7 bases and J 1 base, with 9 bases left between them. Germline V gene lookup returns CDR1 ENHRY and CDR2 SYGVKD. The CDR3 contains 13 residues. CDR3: CAITGPGTDTQYF. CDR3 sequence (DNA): TGTGCCATCACTGGCCCTGGCACAGATACGCAGTATTTT.

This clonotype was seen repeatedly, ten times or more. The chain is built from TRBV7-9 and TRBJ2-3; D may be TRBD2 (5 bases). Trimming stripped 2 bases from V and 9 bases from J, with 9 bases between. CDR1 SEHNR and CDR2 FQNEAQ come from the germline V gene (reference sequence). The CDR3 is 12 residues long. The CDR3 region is CASSLLTGTQYF. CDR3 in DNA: TGTGCCAGCAGCTTACTAACGGGAACGCAGTATTTT.

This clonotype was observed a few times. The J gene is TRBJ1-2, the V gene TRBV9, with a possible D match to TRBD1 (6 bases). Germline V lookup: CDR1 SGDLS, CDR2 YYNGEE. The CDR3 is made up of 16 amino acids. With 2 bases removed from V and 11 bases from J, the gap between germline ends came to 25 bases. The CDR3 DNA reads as TGTGCCAGCAGCGTCAAAAGCTCCGGGACAACTTCTGGTTACACCTTC. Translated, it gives CASSVKSSGTTSGYTF.

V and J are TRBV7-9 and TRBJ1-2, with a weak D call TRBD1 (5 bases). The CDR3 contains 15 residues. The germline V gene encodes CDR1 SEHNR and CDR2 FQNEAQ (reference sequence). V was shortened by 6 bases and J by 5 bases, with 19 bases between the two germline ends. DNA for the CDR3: TGTGCCAGCAGTAATGGGGGGACGACGACTTATGGCTACACCTTC. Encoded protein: CASSNGGTTTYGYTF. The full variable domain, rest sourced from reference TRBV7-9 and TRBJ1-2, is DTGVSQNPRHKITKRGQNVTFRCDPISEHNRLYWYRQTLGQGPEFLTYFQNEAQLEKSRLLSDRFSAERPKGSFSTLEIQRTEQGDSAMYLCASSNGGTTTYGYTFGSGTRLTVV.

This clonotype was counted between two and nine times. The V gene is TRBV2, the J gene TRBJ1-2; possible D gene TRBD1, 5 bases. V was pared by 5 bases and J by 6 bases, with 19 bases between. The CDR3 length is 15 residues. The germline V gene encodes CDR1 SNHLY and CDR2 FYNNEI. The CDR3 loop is CASSLLSGQGDGYTF. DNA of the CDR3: TGTGCCAGCAGTTTACTTTCTGGGCAGGGCGATGGCTACACCTTC.

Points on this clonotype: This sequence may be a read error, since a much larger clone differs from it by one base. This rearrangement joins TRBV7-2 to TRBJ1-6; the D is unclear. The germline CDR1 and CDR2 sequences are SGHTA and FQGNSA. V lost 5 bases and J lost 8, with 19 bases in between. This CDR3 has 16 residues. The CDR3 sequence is CTSSLYLDIVYSPLHF. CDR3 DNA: TGTACCAGCAGCCTCTACCTCGACATCGTGTATTCACCCCTCCACTTT.

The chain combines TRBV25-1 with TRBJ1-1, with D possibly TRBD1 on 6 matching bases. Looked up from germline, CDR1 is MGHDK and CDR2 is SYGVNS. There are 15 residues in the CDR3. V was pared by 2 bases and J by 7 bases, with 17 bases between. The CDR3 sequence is CASSEGVLRGGEAFF. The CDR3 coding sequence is TGTGCCAGCAGTGAAGGTGTACTTAGGGGGGGTGAAGCTTTCTTT.

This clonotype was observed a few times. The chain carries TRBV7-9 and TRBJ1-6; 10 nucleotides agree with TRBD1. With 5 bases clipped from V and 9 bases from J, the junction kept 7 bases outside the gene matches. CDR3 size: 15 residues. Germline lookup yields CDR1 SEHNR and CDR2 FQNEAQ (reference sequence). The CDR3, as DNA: TGTGCCAGCAGCGAGGACAGGGGGAATTTTTCACCCCTCCACTTT. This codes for CASSEDRGNFSPLHF.

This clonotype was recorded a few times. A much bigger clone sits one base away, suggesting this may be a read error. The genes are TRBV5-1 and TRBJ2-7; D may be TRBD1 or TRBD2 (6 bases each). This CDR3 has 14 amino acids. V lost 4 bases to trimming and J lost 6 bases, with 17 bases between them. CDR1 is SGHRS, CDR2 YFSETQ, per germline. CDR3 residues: CASSPPRGRREQYF. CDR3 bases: TGCGCCAGCAGCCCGCCCCGGGGGCGTCGCGAGCAGTACTTC.

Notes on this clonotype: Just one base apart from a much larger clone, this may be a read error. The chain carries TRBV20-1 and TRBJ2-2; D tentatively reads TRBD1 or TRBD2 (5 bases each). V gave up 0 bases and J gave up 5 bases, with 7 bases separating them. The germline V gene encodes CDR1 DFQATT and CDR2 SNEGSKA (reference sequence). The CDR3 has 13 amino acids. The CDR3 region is CSARDGGTGELFF. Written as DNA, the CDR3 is TGCAGTGCTAGAGATGGGGGTACCGGGGAGCTGTTTTTT.

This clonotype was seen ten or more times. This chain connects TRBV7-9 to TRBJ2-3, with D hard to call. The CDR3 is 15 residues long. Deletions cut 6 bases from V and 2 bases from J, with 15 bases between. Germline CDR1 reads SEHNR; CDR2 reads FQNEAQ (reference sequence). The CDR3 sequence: CASRLQEDPTDTQYF. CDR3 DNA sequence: TGTGCCAGCAGGCTTCAAGAGGATCCCACAGATACGCAGTATTTT.

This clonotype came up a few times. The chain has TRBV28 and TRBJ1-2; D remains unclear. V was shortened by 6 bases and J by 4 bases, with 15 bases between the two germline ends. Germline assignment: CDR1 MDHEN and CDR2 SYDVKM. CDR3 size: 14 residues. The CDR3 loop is CASSLDGWGYGYTF. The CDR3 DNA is TGTGCCAGCAGCCTGGACGGGTGGGGCTATGGCTACACCTTC.

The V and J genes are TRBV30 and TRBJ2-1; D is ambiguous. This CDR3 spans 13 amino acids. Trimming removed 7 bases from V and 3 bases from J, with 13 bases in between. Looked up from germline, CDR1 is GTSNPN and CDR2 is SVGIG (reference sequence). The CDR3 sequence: CASEMAVYNEQFF. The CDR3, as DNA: TGTGCCTCTGAGATGGCGGTCTACAATGAGCAGTTCTTC.

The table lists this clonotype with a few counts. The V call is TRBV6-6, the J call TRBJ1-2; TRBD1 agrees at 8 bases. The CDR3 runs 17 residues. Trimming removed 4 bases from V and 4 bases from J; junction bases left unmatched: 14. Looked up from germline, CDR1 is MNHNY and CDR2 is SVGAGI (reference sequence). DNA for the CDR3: TGTGCCAGCAGTTCCTACCGAGGACAGGGAGGATCCTATGGCTACACCTTC. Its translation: CASSSYRGQGGSYGYTF.

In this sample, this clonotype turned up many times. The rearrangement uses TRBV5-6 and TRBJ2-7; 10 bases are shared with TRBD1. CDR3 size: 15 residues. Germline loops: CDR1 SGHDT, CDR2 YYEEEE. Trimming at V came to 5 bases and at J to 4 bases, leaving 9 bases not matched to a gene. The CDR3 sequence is CASRKPGQGWYEQYF. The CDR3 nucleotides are TGTGCCAGCAGGAAGCCGGGACAGGGGTGGTACGAGCAGTACTTC. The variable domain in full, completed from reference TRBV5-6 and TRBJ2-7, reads DAGVTQSPTHLIKTRGQQVTLRCSPKSGHDTVSWYQQALGQGPQFIFQYYEEEERQRGNFPDRFSGHQFPNYSSELNVNALLLGDSALYLCASRKPGQGWYEQYFGPGTRLTVT.

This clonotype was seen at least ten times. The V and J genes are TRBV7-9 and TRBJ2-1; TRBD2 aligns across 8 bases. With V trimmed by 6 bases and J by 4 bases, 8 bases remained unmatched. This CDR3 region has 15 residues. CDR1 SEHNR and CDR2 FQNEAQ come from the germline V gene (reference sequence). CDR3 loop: CASRSRGGSYNEQFF. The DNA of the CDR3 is TGTGCCAGCAGATCACGGGGGGGTTCTTACAATGAGCAGTTCTTC.

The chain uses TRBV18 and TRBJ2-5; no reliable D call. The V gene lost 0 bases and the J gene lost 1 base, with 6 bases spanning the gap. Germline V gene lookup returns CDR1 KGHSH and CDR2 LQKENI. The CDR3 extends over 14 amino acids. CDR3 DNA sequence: TGTGCCAGCTCACCACCTACGGCCCAAGAGACCCAGTACTTC. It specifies CASSPPTAQETQYF.